These 20 T cell receptor beta chains were sequenced from one sample in a study of vaccination and CD4 T cells after COVID-19. These receptors have no identified antigens. The Oncomine TCR Beta short-read assay generated sequence data from the DNA of cultured CD4+ T cells. TCRdb used MiXCR to reprocess the PCR reads, holding one entry per CDR3 protein. The repertoire includes about 27,000 distinct CDR3 sequences, less than 80% of them detected once, and about 15% sits in the top ten. Indicated treatment: roughly 10-day PBMC culture with coronavirus spike peptide pools or control peptides (ViraFEST assay). The sequences come from CD4+ T cells from blood, cultured in vitro, collected after SARS-CoV-2 vaccination. The receptors were gathered from a human donor who received a COVID-19 vaccine.

This clonotype has just a few counts. V gene TRBV21-1 combines with J gene TRBJ2-1; the D segment call TRBD2 is taken from the table without a DNA check. TRBV21-1 is annotated as a pseudogene. This CDR3 has 17 residues. DNA for the CDR3: TGTGCCAGCAGCACCGGGGACTCCGGGAACTCCTACAATGAGCAGTTCTTC. Its translation: CASSTGDSGNSYNEQFF.

This sequence joins TRBV25-1 and TRBJ1-5; maybe TRBD1 (6 bases). V lost 1 base and J 7 bases, leaving 8 bases between the germline ends. CDR3 length: 13 amino acids. Germline loops: CDR1 MGHDK, CDR2 SYGVNS. The CDR3 bases are TGTGCCAGCAGTGAATCGGGGGCGCAGCCCCAGCATTTT. This sequence encodes CASSESGAQPQHF. Full variable domain (missing parts from reference TRBV25-1 and TRBJ1-5): EADIYQTPRYLVIGTGKKITLECSQTMGHDKMYWYQQDPGMELHLIHYSYGVNSTEKGDLSSESTVSRIRTEHFPLTLESARPSHTSQYLCASSESGAQPQHFGDGTRLSIL.

The rearrangement joins TRBV20-1 to TRBJ1-3, with 9 bases aligning to TRBD1. CDR3 length: 16 residues. Germline-derived CDR1 and CDR2 are DFQATT and SNEGSKA (reference sequence). V lost 6 bases and J lost 1; bases outside the gene matches: 10. CDR3 DNA: TGCAGTGCCAGTAGATTGGGACAGGGTTCTGGAAACACCATATATTTT. This gives the protein CSASRLGQGSGNTIYF.

This clonotype was seen a few times. This chain's CDR3 is CATSAGTGLWDTQYF. The CDR3 nucleotides are TGTGCCACCAGTGCCGGGACTGGGCTTTGGGATACGCAGTATTTT. The chain uses TRBV24-1 and TRBJ2-3; TRBD2 might be the D (6 bases). V lost 5 bases and J 6 bases, leaving 17 bases between the germline ends. The CDR3 loop spans 15 amino acids. CDR1 and CDR2 from the germline V gene are KGHDR and SFDVKD.

This chain uses TRBV11-3 with TRBJ2-5, with 8 bases that match TRBD2. Germline V gene sequence: CDR1 SGHNT, CDR2 YENEEA. J lost 4 bases, V lost 5 bases, and 6 bases had no gene match. There are 14 residues in the CDR3. The CDR3 region has the DNA TGTGCCAGCAGCGCCGTCCGGGGGGGAGAGACCCAGTACTTC. Its translation: CASSAVRGGETQYF.

This CDR3 is CASSYGTINTEAFF. DNA of the CDR3: TGTGCCAGCAGTTACGGGACAATTAACACTGAAGCTTTCTTT. The chain carries TRBV6-5 and TRBJ1-1; maybe TRBD1 (6 bases). The CDR3 has 14 residues. In germline, CDR1 is MNHEY, CDR2 SVGAGI. The V end was cut by 2 bases, the J end by 2 bases, with 9 bases between.

This clonotype is a singleton in its sample. The gene calls are TRBV20-1 and TRBJ2-5; D possibly corresponds to TRBD2 (5 bases). With 6 bases removed from V and 2 bases from J, the gap between germline ends came to 22 bases. Germline lookup yields CDR1 DFQATT and CDR2 SNEGSKA (reference sequence). The CDR3 consists of 16 residues. CDR3 bases: TGCAGTGCGTTAGCGTCGCCAATCGGCTTTCAAGAGACCCAGTACTTC. It specifies CSALASPIGFQETQYF.

J is TRBJ2-1 and V is TRBV19; 8 bases fit TRBD2. The CDR3 length is 17 residues. Germline V CDR1 and CDR2: LNHDA, SQIVND (reference sequence). The V and J ends lost 0 bases and 5 bases, in that order; junction bases with no gene match: 9. CDR3 protein: CASSIDLAAGENNEQFF. The DNA of the CDR3 is TGTGCCAGTAGTATAGATCTGGCAGCGGGGGAGAACAATGAGCAGTTCTTC.

The chain recombines TRBV6-1 with TRBJ2-7, with 11 bases matching TRBD1. The CDR3 is 15 residues long. CDR1 and CDR2 from the germline V gene are MNHNS and SASEGT. The V gene end was trimmed by 5 bases and the J gene end by 7 bases; junction bases not matched to a gene: 10. CDR3 nucleotide sequence: TGTGCCAGCAGTCCCTCCGGACAGGGGGCAAGGGAGCAGTACTTC. Protein product: CASSPSGQGAREQYF.

V and J are TRBV6-1 and TRBJ1-2; 9 nucleotides line up with TRBD1. V gave up 1 base and J gave up 8 bases; unmatched junction bases: 5. Germline V gene data show CDR1 as MNHNS and CDR2 as SASEGT. This CDR3 is 14 amino acids long. The CDR3 region is CASSEVDRGSGYTF. The DNA for the CDR3 is TGTGCCAGCAGTGAAGTGGACAGGGGATCCGGCTACACCTTC.

The chain is built from TRBV19 and TRBJ1-6; D is unresolved. Germline-derived CDR1 and CDR2 are LNHDA and SQIVND (reference sequence). The CDR3 runs 14 residues. V was pared by 9 bases and J by 8 bases, with 17 bases between. CDR3 residues: CASRRSEEYSPLHF. The CDR3 DNA sequence: TGTGCCAGCCGGAGAAGCGAAGAATATTCACCCCTCCACTTT. The whole variable domain, filled in from reference TRBV19 and TRBJ1-6, reads DGGITQSPKYLFRKEGQNVTLSCEQNLNHDAMYWYRQDPGQGLRLIYYSQIVNDFQKGDIAEGYSVSREKKESFPLTVTSAQKNPTAFYLCASRRSEEYSPLHFGNGTRLTVT.

This chain links TRBV6-1 with TRBJ1-4; possibly TRBD1 for D (6 bases). The CDR3 consists of 20 residues. The germline gives CDR1 MNHNS, CDR2 SASEGT. Trimming left V 6 bases short and J 7 bases short, with 33 bases between. In DNA form, the CDR3 reads TGTGCCAGCAGATCGAAGGCCGGGGGCGGAAGAACCCACTTTGGTGAAAAACTGTTTTTT. Translation gives CASRSKAGGGRTHFGEKLFF.

The chain links TRBV20-1 to TRBJ1-4; the match to TRBD1 covers 7 bases. Germline V gives CDR1 DFQATT, CDR2 SNEGSKA (reference sequence). V lost 5 bases to trimming and J lost 5 bases; unmatched junction nucleotides: 11. The CDR3 loop spans 15 amino acids. Here the CDR3 reads CSAYHQGQTNEKLFF. Written as DNA, the CDR3 is TGCAGTGCTTATCACCAGGGACAGACGAATGAAAAACTGTTTTTT.

The chain employs TRBV2 and TRBJ1-2; 7 positions match TRBD1. The V gene's germline CDR1 is SNHLY and CDR2 FYNNEI. The CDR3 has 14 amino acids. J was trimmed by 7 bases and V by 7 bases; bases with no gene match: 12. The CDR3 region has the DNA TGTGCCAGCAATAGTCGGAACAGGGGCCGTGGCTACACCTTC. It translates to CASNSRNRGRGYTF.

In nucleotides, the CDR3 is TGTGCCTGGAGCCCTACGTCCAGGGGCGTTGGAAAACTGTTTTTT. Translating gives CAWSPTSRGVGKLFF. The J gene is TRBJ1-4, the V gene TRBV30; the D gene is possibly TRBD1 (6 bases). There are 15 residues in the CDR3. Germline V gene data show CDR1 as GTSNPN and CDR2 as SVGIG (reference sequence). V gave up 3 bases and J gave up 10 bases, with 21 bases separating them.

V is TRBV11-3 and J is TRBJ1-2; D gene ambiguous. The CDR3 has 15 residues. From germline, CDR1 is SGHNT and CDR2 YENEEA. V lost 4 bases, J lost 6 bases, and 18 bases lay in between. CDR3 nucleotides: TGTGCCAGCAGCTATTCGATGTACACGAGGGATGGCTACACCTTC. Translation: CASSYSMYTRDGYTF.

The chain carries TRBV20-1 and TRBJ2-3; no clear D. Germline V gene lookup returns CDR1 DFQATT and CDR2 SNEGSKA (reference sequence). V was clipped by 0 bases and J by 5 bases, with 12 bases between them. This CDR3 has 14 amino acids. The CDR3 sequence is CSARDQRFIDTQYF. The CDR3 nucleotides are TGCAGTGCTAGAGATCAAAGGTTCATAGATACGCAGTATTTT.

This rearrangement joins TRBV20-1 to TRBJ1-1; D perhaps matches TRBD1 (5 bases). Per germline, CDR1 DFQATT and CDR2 SNEGSKA (reference sequence). V lost 0 bases and J 7 bases, leaving 15 bases between the germline ends. This CDR3 contains 14 residues. The CDR3 DNA sequence: TGCAGTGCTAGAGATAGCGGACAAGTATTTGAAGCTTTCTTT. Residues: CSARDSGQVFEAFF.

This chain links TRBV11-3 with TRBJ2-2; 7 bases align to TRBD1. Trimming cost V 2 bases and J 5 bases; bases outside gene matches: 5. Germline-derived CDR1 and CDR2 are SGHNT and YENEEA. There are 15 residues in the CDR3. CDR3 residues: CASSLTGVGTGELFF. CDR3 nucleotide sequence: TGTGCCAGCAGCTTAACAGGGGTAGGGACCGGGGAGCTGTTTTTT.

A single count supports this clonotype. V gene TRBV6-1 combines with J gene TRBJ1-2; 8 positions match TRBD1. Germline V CDR1 and CDR2: MNHNS, SASEGT. With V trimmed by 8 bases and J by 4 bases, 6 bases remained unmatched. There are 13 residues in the CDR3. Written as DNA, the CDR3 is TGTGCCAGCCGAGCGACAGGGGCCTATGGCTACACCTTC. The encoded protein is CASRATGAYGYTF.